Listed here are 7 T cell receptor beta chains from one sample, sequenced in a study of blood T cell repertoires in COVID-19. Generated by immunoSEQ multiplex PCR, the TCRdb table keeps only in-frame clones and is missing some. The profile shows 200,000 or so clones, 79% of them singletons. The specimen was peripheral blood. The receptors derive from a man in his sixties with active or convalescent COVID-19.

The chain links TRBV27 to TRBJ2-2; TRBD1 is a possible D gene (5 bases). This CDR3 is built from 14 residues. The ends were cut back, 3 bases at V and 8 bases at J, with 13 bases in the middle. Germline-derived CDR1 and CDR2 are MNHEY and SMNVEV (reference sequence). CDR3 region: CASSLQARTGELFF. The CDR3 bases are TGTGCCAGCAGTTTGCAGGCCAGGACAGGGGAGCTGTTTTTT.

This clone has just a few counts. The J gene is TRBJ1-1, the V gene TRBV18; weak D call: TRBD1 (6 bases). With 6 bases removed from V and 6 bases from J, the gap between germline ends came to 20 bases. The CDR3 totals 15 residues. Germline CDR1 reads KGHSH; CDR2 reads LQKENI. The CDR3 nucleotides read TGTGCCAGCTCGTCCTACGAGGGGGTTGGTCCTGAAGCTTTCTTT. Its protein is CASSSYEGVGPEAFF. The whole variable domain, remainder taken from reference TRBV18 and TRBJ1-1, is NAGVMQNPRHLVRRRGQEARLRCSPMKGHSHVYWYRQLPEEGLKFMVYLQKENIIDESGMPKERFSAEFPKEGPSILRIQQVVRGDSAAYFCASSSYEGVGPEAFFGQGTRLTVV.

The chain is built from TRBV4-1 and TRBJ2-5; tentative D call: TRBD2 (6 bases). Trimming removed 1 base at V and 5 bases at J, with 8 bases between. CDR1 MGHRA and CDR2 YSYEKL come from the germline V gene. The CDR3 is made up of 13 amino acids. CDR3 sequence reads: CASSQVGRETQYF. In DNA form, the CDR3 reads TGCGCCAGCAGCCAAGTAGGGAGGGAGACCCAGTACTTC.

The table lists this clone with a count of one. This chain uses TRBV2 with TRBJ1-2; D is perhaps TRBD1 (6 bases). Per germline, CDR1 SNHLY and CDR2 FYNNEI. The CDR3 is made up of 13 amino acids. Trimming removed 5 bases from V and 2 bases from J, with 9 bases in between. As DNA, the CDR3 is TGTGCCAGCAGTCCCGACAGGAACTATGGCTACACCTTC. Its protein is CASSPDRNYGYTF.

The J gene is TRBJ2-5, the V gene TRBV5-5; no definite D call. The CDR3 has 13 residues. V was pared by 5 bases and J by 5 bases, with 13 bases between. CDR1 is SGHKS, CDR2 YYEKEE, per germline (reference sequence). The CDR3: CASSPQPEETQYF. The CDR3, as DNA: TGTGCCAGCAGTCCGCAACCGGAGGAGACCCAGTACTTC.

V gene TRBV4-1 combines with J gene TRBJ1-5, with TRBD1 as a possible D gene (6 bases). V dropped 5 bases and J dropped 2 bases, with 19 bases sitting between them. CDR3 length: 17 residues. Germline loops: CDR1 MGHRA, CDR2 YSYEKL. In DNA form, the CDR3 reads TGCGCCAGCAGCGGGGTCGTGGGGGGGCGCGGCAATCAGCCCCAGCATTTT. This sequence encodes CASSGVVGGRGNQPQHF.

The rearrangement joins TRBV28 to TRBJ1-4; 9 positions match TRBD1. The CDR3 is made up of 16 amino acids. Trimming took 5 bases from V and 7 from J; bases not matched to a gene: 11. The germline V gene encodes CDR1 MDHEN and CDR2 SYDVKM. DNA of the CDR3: TGTGCCAGCAGTCCAACAGGGGACAGGGTAATTGAAAAACTGTTTTTT. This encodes CASSPTGDRVIEKLFF.